This T cell receptor (beta chain) was found in a study of blood T cell repertoires in COVID-19. CDR3 length equals 14 residues. V dropped 3 bases and J dropped 4; count of bases not matched to a gene: 5. Germline V CDR1 and CDR2: SGHKS, YYEKEE (reference sequence). Participant ages covered about 18 to 90 years across 25 or so US areas. Clinical history as reported by participants underpinned cohort assignment. Sequencing was performed with immunoSEQ multiplex PCR; in TCRdb, only in-frame clones are kept and a portion is missing. Of some 340,000 clones listed, 85% to 95% are singletons. This chain joins TRBV5-5 and TRBJ2-5; 8 bases fit TRBD2. The TCR comes from a woman in her 30s who had been exposed to COVID-19. The sequenced sample was PBMCs or T cells enriched from blood (not recorded which). CDR3 sequence: CASSSTAGGETQYF. CDR3 nucleotide sequence: TGTGCCAGCAGCTCCACCGCGGGAGGAGAGACCCAGTACTTC. Complete variable domain (other parts from reference TRBV5-5 and TRBJ2-5): DAGVTQSPTHLIKTRGQQVTLRCSPISGHKSVSWYQQVLGQGPQFIFQYYEKEERGRGNFPDRFSARQFPNYSSELNVNALLLGDSALYLCASSSTAGGETQYFGPGTRLLVL.